The subject of this entry is one T cell receptor (beta chain). Antigen specificity is unknown. The data originate from a study of T cell responses to AZD1222 COVID-19 vaccine. Trimming cost V 0 bases and J 8 bases, with 14 bases left between them. The CDR3 spans 15 residues. The V gene's germline CDR1 is LNHDA and CDR2 SQIVND (reference sequence). General observations from the study: Donors were mostly white British, more females; clonal diversity possibly underestimated.

Clones were sequenced by immunoSEQ multiplex PCR, and TCRdb holds only the in-frame ones, with some missing. The sample has 150,000 or so clones; over 75% are singletons. Specimen: peripheral blood, collected on day 0 of AZD1222 vaccination. The receptor was isolated from an adult in good health. This chain uses TRBV19 with TRBJ1-5; tentative D call: TRBD1 (5 bases). The DNA for the CDR3 is TGTGCCAGTAGTATAGATCGGGGCAGGGAAAAGCCCCAGCATTTT. It specifies CASSIDRGREKPQHF. Looking up the rest from reference TRBV19 and TRBJ1-5 gives the full variable domain: DGGITQSPKYLFRKEGQNVTLSCEQNLNHDAMYWYRQDPGQGLRLIYYSQIVNDFQKGDIAEGYSVSREKKESFPLTVTSAQKNPTAFYLCASSIDRGREKPQHFGDGTRLSIL.